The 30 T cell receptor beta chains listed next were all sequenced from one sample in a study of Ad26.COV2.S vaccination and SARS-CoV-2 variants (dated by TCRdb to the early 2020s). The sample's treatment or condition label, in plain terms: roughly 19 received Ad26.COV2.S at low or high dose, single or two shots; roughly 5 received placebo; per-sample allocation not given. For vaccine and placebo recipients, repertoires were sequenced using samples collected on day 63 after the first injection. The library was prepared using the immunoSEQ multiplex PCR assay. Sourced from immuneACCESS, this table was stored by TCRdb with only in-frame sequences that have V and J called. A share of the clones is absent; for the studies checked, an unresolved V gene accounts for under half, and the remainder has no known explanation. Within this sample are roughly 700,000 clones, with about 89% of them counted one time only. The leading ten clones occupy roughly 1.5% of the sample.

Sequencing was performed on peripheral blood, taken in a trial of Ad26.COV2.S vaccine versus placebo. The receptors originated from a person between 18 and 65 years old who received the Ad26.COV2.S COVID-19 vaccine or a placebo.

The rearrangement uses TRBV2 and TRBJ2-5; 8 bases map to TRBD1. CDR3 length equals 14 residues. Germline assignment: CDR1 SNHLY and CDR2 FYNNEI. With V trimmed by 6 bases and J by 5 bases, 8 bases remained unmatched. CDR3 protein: CASSGRTGPETQYF. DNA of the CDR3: TGTGCCAGCAGCGGGCGGACAGGGCCGGAGACCCAGTACTTC.

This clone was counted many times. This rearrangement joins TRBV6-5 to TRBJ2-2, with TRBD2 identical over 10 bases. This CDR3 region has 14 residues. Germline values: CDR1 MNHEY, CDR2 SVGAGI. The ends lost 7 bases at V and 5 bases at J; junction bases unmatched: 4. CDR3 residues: CASNPAGGTGELFF. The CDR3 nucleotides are TGTGCCAGCAACCCAGCGGGGGGGACCGGGGAGCTGTTTTTT.

The CDR3 DNA follows: TGTGCCAGCAGTTACGGACAAACTAGCACAGATACGCAGTATTTT. This gives the protein CASSYGQTSTDTQYF. This sequence joins TRBV27 and TRBJ2-3, with D maybe TRBD1 (5 bases). CDR1 MNHEY and CDR2 SMNVEV come from the germline V gene (reference sequence). The CDR3 is made up of 15 amino acids. V was trimmed by 4 bases and J by 0 bases, leaving 11 bases between them.

The CDR3 reads CAWSIVGIASPLHF. The CDR3 bases are TGTGCCTGGAGTATTGTGGGGATAGCGTCACCCCTCCACTTT. The genes are TRBV30 and TRBJ1-6, with D unresolved. The CDR3 is 14 residues long. Germline V gives CDR1 GTSNPN, CDR2 SVGIG (reference sequence). V dropped 2 bases and J dropped 10 bases, with 15 bases sitting between them. Filled out from reference TRBV30 and TRBJ1-6, the complete variable domain reads SQTIHQWPATLVQPVGSPLSLECTVEGTSNPNLYWYRQAAGRGLQLLFYSVGIGQISSEVPQNLSASRPQDRQFILSSKKLLLSDSGFYLCAWSIVGIASPLHFGNGTRLTVT.

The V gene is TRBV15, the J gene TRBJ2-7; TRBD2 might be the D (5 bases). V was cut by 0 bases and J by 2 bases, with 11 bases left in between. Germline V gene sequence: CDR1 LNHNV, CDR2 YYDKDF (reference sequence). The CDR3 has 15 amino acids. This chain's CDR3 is CATSRDTADPYEQYF. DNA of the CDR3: TGTGCCACCAGCAGAGATACAGCGGATCCCTACGAGCAGTACTTC.

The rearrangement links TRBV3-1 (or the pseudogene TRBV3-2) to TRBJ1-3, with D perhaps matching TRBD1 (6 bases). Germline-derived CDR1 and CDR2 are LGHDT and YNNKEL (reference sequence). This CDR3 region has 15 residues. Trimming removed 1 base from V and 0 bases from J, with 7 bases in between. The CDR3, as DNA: TGTGCCAGCAGCCAAGGGACAGACTCTGGAAACACCATATATTTT. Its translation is CASSQGTDSGNTIYF.

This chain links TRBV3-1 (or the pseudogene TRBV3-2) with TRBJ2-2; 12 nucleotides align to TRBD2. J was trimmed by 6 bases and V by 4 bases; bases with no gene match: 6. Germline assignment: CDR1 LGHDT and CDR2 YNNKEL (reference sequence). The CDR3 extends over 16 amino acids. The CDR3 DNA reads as TGTGCCAGCAGCCCGACTAGCGGGAGATTAGCCGGGGAGCTGTTTTTT. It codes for CASSPTSGRLAGELFF.

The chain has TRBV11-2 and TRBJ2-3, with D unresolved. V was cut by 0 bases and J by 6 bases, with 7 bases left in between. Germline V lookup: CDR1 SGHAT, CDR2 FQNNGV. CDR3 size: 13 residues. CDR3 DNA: TGTGCCAGCAGCTTAGACGGTGTTGATACGCAGTATTTT. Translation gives CASSLDGVDTQYF. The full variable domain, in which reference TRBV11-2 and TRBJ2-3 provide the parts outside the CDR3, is EAGVAQSPRYKIIEKRQSVAFWCNPISGHATLYWYQQILGQGPKLLIQFQNNGVVDDSQLPKDRFSAERLKGVDSTLKIQPAKLEDSAVYLCASSLDGVDTQYFGPGTRLTVL.

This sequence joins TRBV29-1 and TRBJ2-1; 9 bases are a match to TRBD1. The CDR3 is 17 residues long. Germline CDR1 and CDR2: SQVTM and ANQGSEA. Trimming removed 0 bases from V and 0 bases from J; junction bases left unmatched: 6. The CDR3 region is CSVEDLETGGSYNEQFF. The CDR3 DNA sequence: TGCAGCGTTGAAGATCTAGAGACAGGGGGCTCCTACAATGAGCAGTTCTTC.

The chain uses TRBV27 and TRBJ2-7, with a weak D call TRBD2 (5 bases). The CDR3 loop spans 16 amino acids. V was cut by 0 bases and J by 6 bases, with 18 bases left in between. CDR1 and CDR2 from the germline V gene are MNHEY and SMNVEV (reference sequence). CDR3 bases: TGTGCCAGCAGTTTATCGAACTCCGTAGCGACGGCCGAGCAGTACTTC. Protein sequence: CASSLSNSVATAEQYF.

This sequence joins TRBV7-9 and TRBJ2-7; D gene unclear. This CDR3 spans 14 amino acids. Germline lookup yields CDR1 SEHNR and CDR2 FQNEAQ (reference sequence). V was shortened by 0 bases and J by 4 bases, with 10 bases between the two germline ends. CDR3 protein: CASSLAGSVYEQYF. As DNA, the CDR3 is TGTGCCAGCAGCTTAGCGGGCAGTGTTTACGAGCAGTACTTC.

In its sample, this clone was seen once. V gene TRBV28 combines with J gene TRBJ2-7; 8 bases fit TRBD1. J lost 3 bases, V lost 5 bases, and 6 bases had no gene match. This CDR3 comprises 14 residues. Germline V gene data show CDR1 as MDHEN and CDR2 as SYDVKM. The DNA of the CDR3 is TGTGCCAGCAGTGGACAGGGAGGTGACTACGAGCAGTACTTC. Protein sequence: CASSGQGGDYEQYF. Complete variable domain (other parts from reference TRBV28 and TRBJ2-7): DVKVTQSSRYLVKRTGEKVFLECVQDMDHENMFWYRQDPGLGLRLIYFSYDVKMKEKGDIPEGYSVSREKKERFSLILESASTNQTSMYLCASSGQGGDYEQYFGPGTRLTVT.

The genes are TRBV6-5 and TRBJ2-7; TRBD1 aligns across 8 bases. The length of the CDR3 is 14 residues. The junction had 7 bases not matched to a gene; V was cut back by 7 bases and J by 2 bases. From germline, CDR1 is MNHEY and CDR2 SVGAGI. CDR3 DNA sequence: TGTGCCAGCAATCCGGGACAGGCGCCCTACGAGCAGTACTTC. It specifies CASNPGQAPYEQYF.

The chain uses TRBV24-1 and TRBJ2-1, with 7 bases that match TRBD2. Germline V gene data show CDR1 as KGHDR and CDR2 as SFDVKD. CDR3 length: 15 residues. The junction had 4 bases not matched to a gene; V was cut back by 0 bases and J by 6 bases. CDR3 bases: TGTGCCACCAGTGATTTGGGGGGGGGTGGCAATGAGCAGTTCTTC. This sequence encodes CATSDLGGGGNEQFF.

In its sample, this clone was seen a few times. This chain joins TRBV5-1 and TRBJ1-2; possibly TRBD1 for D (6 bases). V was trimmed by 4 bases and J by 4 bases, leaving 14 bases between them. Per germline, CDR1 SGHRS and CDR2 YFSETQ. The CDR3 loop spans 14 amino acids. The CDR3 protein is CASSPQGLGYGYTF. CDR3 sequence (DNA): TGCGCCAGCAGCCCACAGGGTCTTGGCTATGGCTACACCTTC.

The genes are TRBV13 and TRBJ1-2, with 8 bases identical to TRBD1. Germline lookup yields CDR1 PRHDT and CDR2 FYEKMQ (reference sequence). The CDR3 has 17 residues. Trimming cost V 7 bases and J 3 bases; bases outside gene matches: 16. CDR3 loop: CASTRRSGGESDYGYTF. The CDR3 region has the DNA TGTGCCAGCACCCGCCGGTCAGGGGGCGAATCTGACTATGGCTACACCTTC. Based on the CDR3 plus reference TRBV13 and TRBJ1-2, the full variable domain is AAGVIQSPRHLIKEKRETATLKCYPIPRHDTVYWYQQGPGQDPQFLISFYEKMQSDKGSIPDRFSAQQFSDYHSELNMSSLELGDSALYFCASTRRSGGESDYGYTFGSGTRLTVV.

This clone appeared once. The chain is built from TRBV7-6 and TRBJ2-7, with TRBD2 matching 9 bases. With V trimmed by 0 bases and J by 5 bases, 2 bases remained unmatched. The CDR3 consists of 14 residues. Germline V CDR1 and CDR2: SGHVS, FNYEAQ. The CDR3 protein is CASSLASGGDEQYF. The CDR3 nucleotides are TGTGCCAGCAGCTTAGCTAGCGGGGGAGACGAGCAGTACTTC.

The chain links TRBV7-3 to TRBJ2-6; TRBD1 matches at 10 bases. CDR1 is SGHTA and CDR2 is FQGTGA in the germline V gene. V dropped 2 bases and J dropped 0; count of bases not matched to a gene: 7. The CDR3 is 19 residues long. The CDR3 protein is CASSLGWGQGTSGANVLTF. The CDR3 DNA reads TGTGCCAGCAGCTTAGGATGGGGACAGGGGACCTCTGGGGCCAACGTCCTGACTTTC.

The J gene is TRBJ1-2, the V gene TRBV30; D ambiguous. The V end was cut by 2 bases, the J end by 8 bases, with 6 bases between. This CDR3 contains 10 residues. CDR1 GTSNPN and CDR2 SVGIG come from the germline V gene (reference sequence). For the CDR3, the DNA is TGTGCCTGGAGTCTCGAGGGCTACACCTTC. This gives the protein CAWSLEGYTF.

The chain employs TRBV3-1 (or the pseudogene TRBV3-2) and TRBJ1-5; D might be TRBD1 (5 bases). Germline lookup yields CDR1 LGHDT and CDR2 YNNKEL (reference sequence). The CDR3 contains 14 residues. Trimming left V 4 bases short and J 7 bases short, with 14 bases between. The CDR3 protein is CASSPSQGHQPQHF. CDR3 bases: TGTGCCAGCAGCCCCTCCCAGGGTCACCAGCCCCAGCATTTT.

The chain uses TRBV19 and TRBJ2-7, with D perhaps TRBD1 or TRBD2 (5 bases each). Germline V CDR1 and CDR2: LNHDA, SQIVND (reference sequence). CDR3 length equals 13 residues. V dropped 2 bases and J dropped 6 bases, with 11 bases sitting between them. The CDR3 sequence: CASSINRGTEQYF. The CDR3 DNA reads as TGTGCCAGTAGTATAAACCGAGGGACCGAGCAGTACTTC.

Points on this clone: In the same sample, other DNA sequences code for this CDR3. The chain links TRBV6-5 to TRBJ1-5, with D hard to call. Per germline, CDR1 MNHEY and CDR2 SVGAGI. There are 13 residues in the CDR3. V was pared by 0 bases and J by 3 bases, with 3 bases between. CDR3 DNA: TGTGCCAGCAGTTACTCGATCAATCAGCCCCAGCATTTT. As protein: CASSYSINQPQHF.

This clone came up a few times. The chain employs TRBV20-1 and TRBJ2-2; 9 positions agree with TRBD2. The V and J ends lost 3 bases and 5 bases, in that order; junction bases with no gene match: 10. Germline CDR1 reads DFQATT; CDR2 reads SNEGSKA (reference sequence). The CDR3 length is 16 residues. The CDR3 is CSASPLAGGRTGELFF. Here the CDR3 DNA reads TGCAGTGCTAGTCCACTGGCGGGGGGGCGAACCGGGGAGCTGTTTTTT.

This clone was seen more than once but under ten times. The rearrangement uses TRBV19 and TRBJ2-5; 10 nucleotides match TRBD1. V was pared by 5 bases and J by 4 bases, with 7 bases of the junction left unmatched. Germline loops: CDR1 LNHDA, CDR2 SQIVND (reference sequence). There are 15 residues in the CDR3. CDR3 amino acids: CASSPRTGGGETQYF. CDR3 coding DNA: TGTGCCAGTAGTCCAAGGACAGGGGGTGGAGAGACCCAGTACTTC.

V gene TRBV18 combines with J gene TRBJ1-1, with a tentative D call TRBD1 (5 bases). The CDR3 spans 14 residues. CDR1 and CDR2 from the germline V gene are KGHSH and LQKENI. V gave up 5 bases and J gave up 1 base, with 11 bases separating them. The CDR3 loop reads CASSVGPGNTEAFF. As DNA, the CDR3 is TGTGCCAGCTCAGTGGGACCGGGGAACACTGAAGCTTTCTTT.

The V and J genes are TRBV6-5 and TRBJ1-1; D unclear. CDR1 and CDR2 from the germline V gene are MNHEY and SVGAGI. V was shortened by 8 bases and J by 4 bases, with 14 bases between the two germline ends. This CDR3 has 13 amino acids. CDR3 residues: CASSPGGGTEAFF. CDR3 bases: TGTGCCAGCTCCCCGGGCGGTGGCACTGAAGCTTTCTTT.

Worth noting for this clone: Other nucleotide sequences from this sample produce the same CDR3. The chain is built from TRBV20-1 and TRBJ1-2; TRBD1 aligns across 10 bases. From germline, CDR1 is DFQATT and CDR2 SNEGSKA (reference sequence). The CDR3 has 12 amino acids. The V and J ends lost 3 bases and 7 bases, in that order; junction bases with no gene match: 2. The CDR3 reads CSASRQGAGYTF. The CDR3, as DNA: TGCAGTGCTAGTCGACAGGGGGCTGGCTACACCTTC.

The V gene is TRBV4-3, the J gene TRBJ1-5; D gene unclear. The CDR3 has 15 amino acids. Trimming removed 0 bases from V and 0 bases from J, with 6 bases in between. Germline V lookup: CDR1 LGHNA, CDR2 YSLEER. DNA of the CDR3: TGCGCCAGCAGCCAAGAGGGATATAGCAATCAGCCCCAGCATTTT. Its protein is CASSQEGYSNQPQHF.

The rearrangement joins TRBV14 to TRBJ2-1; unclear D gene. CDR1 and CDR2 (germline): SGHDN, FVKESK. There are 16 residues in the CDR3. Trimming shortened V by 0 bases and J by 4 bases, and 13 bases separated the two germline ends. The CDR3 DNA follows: TGTGCCAGCAGCCAAGAGGAAGGGAAGGATTACAATGAGCAGTTCTTC. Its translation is CASSQEEGKDYNEQFF.

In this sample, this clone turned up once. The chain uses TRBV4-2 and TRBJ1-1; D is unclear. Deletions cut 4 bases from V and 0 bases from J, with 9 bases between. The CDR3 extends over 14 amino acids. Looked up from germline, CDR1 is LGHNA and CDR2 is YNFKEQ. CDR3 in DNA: TGTGCCAGCAGCCCTTCGCCGATGAACACTGAAGCTTTCTTT. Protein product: CASSPSPMNTEAFF.